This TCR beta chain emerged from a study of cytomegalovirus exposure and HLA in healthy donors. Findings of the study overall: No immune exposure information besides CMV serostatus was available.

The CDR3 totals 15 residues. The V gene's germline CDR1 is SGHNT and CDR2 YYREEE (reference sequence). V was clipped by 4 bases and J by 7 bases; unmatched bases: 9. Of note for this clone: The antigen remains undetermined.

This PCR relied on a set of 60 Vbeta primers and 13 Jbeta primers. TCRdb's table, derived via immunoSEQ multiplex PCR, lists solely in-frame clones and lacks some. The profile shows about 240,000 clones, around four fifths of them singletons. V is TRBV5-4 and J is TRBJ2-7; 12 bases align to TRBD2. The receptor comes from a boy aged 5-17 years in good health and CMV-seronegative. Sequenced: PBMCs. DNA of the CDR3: TGTGCCAGCAGCACCCTAGCGGGAGGGCCTGGGGAGCAGTACTTC. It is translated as CASSTLAGGPGEQYF. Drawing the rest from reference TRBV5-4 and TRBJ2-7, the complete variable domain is ETGVTQSPTHLIKTRGQQVTLRCSSQSGHNTVSWYQQALGQGPQFIFQYYREEENGRGNFPPRFSGLQFPNYSSELNVNALELDDSALYLCASSTLAGGPGEQYFGPGTRLTVT.